This T cell receptor (beta chain) derives from a study of PD-1 blockade in classical Hodgkin lymphoma. Across the study: The patients were dosed with nivolumab 3 mg/kg, infused intravenously every 2 weeks.

Between the trimmed V and J ends, which lost 2 bases and 7 bases, there was a span of 20 bases. The CDR3 length is 16 residues. Germline CDR1 LGHNT, CDR2 FRNRAP. Every patient had relapsed following autologous stem cell transplantation, and cohorts differed in brentuximab vedotin exposure. The assay was immunoSEQ multiplex PCR, and TCRdb's table has in-frame clones only and misses some. The sample consists of fewer than 65,000 clones, more than 80% of them appearing once. This sample comprised peripheral blood mononuclear cells (PBMCs), obtained at baseline. The V gene is TRBV12-5, the J gene TRBJ1-2, with TRBD1 as a possible D gene (6 bases). The clonotype was recovered from a human donor with classical Hodgkin lymphoma. In DNA, the CDR3 is TGTGCTAGTGGTTTGAGGGGGACACACATTACCACTGGCTACACCTTC. This encodes CASGLRGTHITTGYTF.